This T cell receptor (beta chain) appears in the sequencing data of a study of blood T cells in healthy people across ages. The use of a sample-barcoded 5' primer and a J-beta primer mix characterized a second PCR of about 7 to 12 cycles. TCRdb re-called the 5' RACE reads through MiXCR, storing one row per CDR3 protein. This sample has 780,000 or so distinct CDR3 sequences, with about 56% found just once. The V end lost 4 bases, the J end lost 4 bases, and 11 bases lay between the germline ends. Germline CDR1 and CDR2: MNHEY and SMNVEV (reference sequence). This CDR3 spans 14 amino acids. The rearrangement uses TRBV27 and TRBJ1-3, with D hard to call. This receptor was obtained from a middle-aged man in good health. Sequences were obtained from blood. The CDR3: CASSYAGLGNTIYF. The CDR3 bases are TGTGCCAGCAGTTATGCGGGCTTGGGAAACACCATATATTTT.